These 27 T cell receptor beta chains came from one sample sequenced in a study of blood T cell repertoires in COVID-19. The table came from immunoSEQ multiplex PCR; TCRdb's copy has only in-frame clones and leaves some out. The table lists under 200,000 clones, around 82% of them singletons, with over 2.5% in the top ten. Material: peripheral blood. The source of these receptors is a human donor with acute or convalescent COVID-19. The donor label of this sample is uncertain.

The genes are TRBV7-9 and TRBJ2-7; weak D call: TRBD1 (5 bases). The germline V gene encodes CDR1 SEHNR and CDR2 FQNEAQ (reference sequence). Deletions cut 1 base from V and 5 bases from J, with 12 bases between. The CDR3 has 14 amino acids. The CDR3, as DNA: TGTGCCAGCAGCTTAGAAGGGGTCGAGGACGAGCAGTACTTC. Protein sequence: CASSLEGVEDEQYF.

The chain combines TRBV10-1 with TRBJ1-1; TRBD1 agrees at 8 bases. The CDR3 has 13 amino acids. The V gene end was trimmed by 0 bases and the J gene end by 9 bases; junction bases not matched to a gene: 3. Germline V gene lookup returns CDR1 WNHNN and CDR2 SYGVQD (reference sequence). CDR3 in DNA: TGCGCCAGCAGTGAGTCCCGGACAGGGAAAGCTTTCTTT. The encoded protein is CASSESRTGKAFF.

V usage is TRBV15 and J usage is TRBJ1-4, with D possibly TRBD1 on 5 matching bases. V was trimmed by 5 bases and J by 8 bases, leaving 12 bases between them. The germline V gene has CDR1 LNHNV and CDR2 YYDKDF (reference sequence). CDR3 length equals 13 residues. Written as DNA, the CDR3 is TGTGCCACCAGCGGCGACAGTCGCGAAAAACTGTTTTTT. Translating gives CATSGDSREKLFF.

This chain joins TRBV6-5 and TRBJ1-5, with D tentatively TRBD1 (6 bases). V was trimmed by 10 bases and J by 7 bases, leaving 23 bases between them. This CDR3 has 15 residues. Per the germline V gene, CDR1 is MNHEY and CDR2 is SVGAGI. The CDR3: CATRNRELVGQPQHF. The CDR3 DNA sequence: TGTGCCACCCGAAACAGGGAACTCGTTGGGCAGCCCCAGCATTTT.

The V call is TRBV6-5, the J call TRBJ1-2, with TRBD1 matching 8 bases. Germline CDR1 is MNHEY and CDR2 is SVGAGI. The CDR3 is 13 residues long. The V gene end was trimmed by 6 bases and the J gene end by 3 bases; junction bases not matched to a gene: 3. The CDR3 DNA reads as TGTGCCAGCAGCCCACAGGGGGACTATGGCTACACCTTC. Protein product: CASSPQGDYGYTF.

The V gene is TRBV27, the J gene TRBJ1-6; 7 nucleotides align to TRBD1. Trimming took 2 bases from V and 9 from J; bases not matched to a gene: 7. This CDR3 is built from 15 residues. CDR1 and CDR2 from the germline V gene are MNHEY and SMNVEV (reference sequence). CDR3 loop: CASSLRAGGGSPLHF. CDR3 nucleotides: TGTGCCAGCAGTTTACGGGCAGGGGGAGGTTCACCCCTCCACTTT.

The chain joins TRBV6-5 to TRBJ1-1, with D maybe TRBD1 (5 bases). Trimming took off 2 bases at V and 1 base at J, with 11 bases between the two ends. The CDR3 totals 15 residues. CDR1 is MNHEY and CDR2 is SVGAGI in the germline V gene. CDR3 nucleotides: TGTGCCAGCAGTTACCCGGCAGGGCGGAACACTGAAGCTTTCTTT. It translates to CASSYPAGRNTEAFF.

This clone appeared a few times. The chain couples TRBV4-1 to TRBJ2-3, with D perhaps matching TRBD1 (5 bases). Between the trimmed V and J ends, which lost 1 base and 2 bases, there was a span of 10 bases. The CDR3 spans 15 residues. Germline CDR1 and CDR2: MGHRA and YSYEKL. CDR3 amino acids: CASSQVGAPTDTQYF. DNA of the CDR3: TGCGCCAGCAGCCAAGTTGGGGCCCCCACAGATACGCAGTATTTT.

The V call is TRBV28, the J call TRBJ2-3; the match to TRBD1 covers 11 bases. The CDR3 totals 15 residues. The ends lost 6 bases at V and 5 bases at J; junction bases unmatched: 7. Germline CDR1 reads MDHEN; CDR2 reads SYDVKM. The CDR3 DNA follows: TGTGCCAGCAGCCGGGGACAGGGGGGGATAGATACGCAGTATTTT. Its protein is CASSRGQGGIDTQYF.

This clone was counted only a few times. V and J are TRBV19 and TRBJ1-2; the match to TRBD1 covers 10 bases. The CDR3 totals 15 residues. Germline V gene data show CDR1 as LNHDA and CDR2 as SQIVND (reference sequence). J lost 4 bases, V lost 3 bases, and 5 bases had no gene match. For the CDR3, the DNA is TGTGCCAGTAGTATCAGACAGGGGGCTGGCTATGGCTACACCTTC. Amino acids: CASSIRQGAGYGYTF.

This rearrangement joins TRBV29-1 to TRBJ2-3; 10 bases are shared with TRBD1. CDR1 SQVTM and CDR2 ANQGSEA come from the germline V gene. Trimming removed 7 bases from V and 4 bases from J; junction bases left unmatched: 5. The length of the CDR3 is 13 residues. The CDR3, as DNA: TGCAGCGGCGGACAGGGGGGATCAGATACGCAGTATTTT. Translating it yields CSGGQGGSDTQYF.

V and J are TRBV6-2 or TRBV6-3 and TRBJ1-1; 8 nucleotides agree with TRBD1. In germline, CDR1 is MNHEY, CDR2 SVGEGT. The CDR3 length is 15 residues. Trimming removed 5 bases from V and 6 bases from J; junction bases left unmatched: 11. CDR3 sequence (DNA): TGTGCCAGCAGTCCCACTGACAGGGGTATTTCTGAAGCTTTCTTT. As protein: CASSPTDRGISEAFF.

The chain links TRBV7-3 to TRBJ2-1; 8 nucleotides line up with TRBD2. V was clipped by 4 bases and J by 5 bases; unmatched bases: 13. Germline CDR1 and CDR2: SGHTA and FQGTGA. This CDR3 has 17 residues. CDR3 nucleotide sequence: TGTGCCAGCAGCTCCCTCAGCGGGGGACCGACCGACAATGAGCAGTTCTTC. Translating gives CASSSLSGGPTDNEQFF. The full variable domain, completed using reference TRBV7-3 and TRBJ2-1, is GAGVSQTPSNKVTEKGKYVELRCDPISGHTALYWYRQSLGQGPEFLIYFQGTGAADDSGLPNDRFFAVRPEGSVSTLKIQRTERGDSAVYLCASSSLSGGPTDNEQFFGPGTRLTVL.

The chain employs TRBV7-9 and TRBJ2-1, with 7 nucleotides matching TRBD2. The germline V gene encodes CDR1 SEHNR and CDR2 FQNEAQ (reference sequence). The trim removed 3 bases at V and 7 bases at J, leaving 3 bases unmatched. This CDR3 is built from 13 residues. CDR3 protein: CASSFASGNEQFF. The CDR3, as DNA: TGTGCCAGCAGCTTTGCTAGCGGTAATGAGCAGTTCTTC.

This sequence joins TRBV28 and TRBJ2-3; weak D call: TRBD1 (5 bases). V was shortened by 2 bases and J by 2 bases, with 8 bases between the two germline ends. The V gene's germline CDR1 is MDHEN and CDR2 SYDVKM. This CDR3 has 14 amino acids. The CDR3 nucleotides are TGTGCCAGCAGTTTAGGGGCCGCCACAGATACGCAGTATTTT. It translates to CASSLGAATDTQYF. The variable domain in full, completed from reference TRBV28 and TRBJ2-3, reads DVKVTQSSRYLVKRTGEKVFLECVQDMDHENMFWYRQDPGLGLRLIYFSYDVKMKEKGDIPEGYSVSREKKERFSLILESASTNQTSMYLCASSLGAATDTQYFGPGTRLTVL.

The chain joins TRBV7-9 to TRBJ1-2; TRBD1 aligns across 9 bases. Trimming removed 0 bases from V and 8 bases from J; junction bases left unmatched: 7. Germline V gene data show CDR1 as SEHNR and CDR2 as FQNEAQ (reference sequence). The CDR3 is made up of 15 amino acids. CDR3 sequence: CASSLAEQGAWGYTF. The CDR3 DNA sequence: TGTGCCAGCAGCTTAGCAGAACAGGGGGCGTGGGGCTACACCTTC.

V and J are TRBV7-8 and TRBJ1-6, with D maybe TRBD1 (5 bases). Trimming removed 5 bases from V and 7 bases from J, with 9 bases in between. There are 13 residues in the CDR3. The germline gives CDR1 SGHVS, CDR2 FQNEAQ. In DNA, the CDR3 is TGTGCCAGCAGCAGAAGACAGAATTCACCCCTCCACTTT. Amino acid sequence: CASSRRQNSPLHF.

The rearrangement links TRBV5-4 to TRBJ2-3; weak D call: TRBD2 (6 bases). CDR3 length: 14 residues. The V and J ends lost 9 bases and 6 bases respectively, with 20 bases between them. Germline CDR1 reads SGHNT; CDR2 reads YYREEE (reference sequence). CDR3 protein: CATKAGTPRDTQYF. Here the CDR3 DNA reads TGTGCCACCAAGGCCGGGACTCCGCGGGATACGCAGTATTTT.

V is TRBV6-5 and J is TRBJ2-5; 9 bases match TRBD1. This CDR3 has 14 residues. The V gene end was trimmed by 5 bases and the J gene end by 5 bases; junction bases not matched to a gene: 6. Germline V gene sequence: CDR1 MNHEY, CDR2 SVGAGI. Here the CDR3 reads CASSPGQGRETQYF. The CDR3 bases are TGTGCCAGCAGTCCCGGACAGGGGAGGGAGACCCAGTACTTC.

The V call is TRBV2, the J call TRBJ1-4; TRBD1 agrees at 9 bases. The ends lost 7 bases at V and 3 bases at J; junction bases unmatched: 6. The CDR3 covers 15 residues. Germline loops: CDR1 SNHLY, CDR2 FYNNEI. CDR3 amino acids: CASMARTGANEKLFF. Written as DNA, the CDR3 is TGTGCCAGCATGGCCCGGACAGGGGCTAATGAAAAACTGTTTTTT.

The gene calls are TRBV4-1 and TRBJ1-6; D gene uncertain. Germline V gives CDR1 MGHRA, CDR2 YSYEKL. V lost 4 bases, J lost 4 bases, and 11 bases lay in between. The CDR3 runs to 15 residues. The CDR3 reads CASSPEGGYNSPLHF. DNA for the CDR3: TGCGCCAGCAGCCCCGAGGGCGGGTATAATTCACCCCTCCACTTT.

The chain recombines TRBV7-9 with TRBJ2-1, with 9 bases fitting TRBD1. The CDR3 runs to 13 residues. V trimming: 5 bases; J trimming: 8 bases; junction bases outside the gene matches: 4. Germline CDR1 and CDR2: SEHNR and FQNEAQ (reference sequence). CDR3 sequence: CASSITGGDEQFF. The CDR3 bases are TGTGCCAGCAGCATTACAGGGGGCGATGAGCAGTTCTTC.

The J gene is TRBJ1-1, the V gene TRBV2, with D tentatively TRBD1 (5 bases). The germline CDR1 and CDR2 sequences are SNHLY and FYNNEI. The CDR3 extends over 15 amino acids. Trimming took 8 bases from V and 0 from J, leaving 16 bases between them. CDR3 sequence reads: CASGALTPMNTEAFF. In nucleotides, the CDR3 is TGTGCCAGCGGGGCCCTGACTCCTATGAACACTGAAGCTTTCTTT.

The rearrangement links TRBV7-7 to TRBJ2-5; D is perhaps TRBD1 (5 bases). The germline V and J ends were trimmed by 3 bases and 3 bases, with 8 bases remaining between them. This CDR3 region has 13 residues. Germline V gene sequence: CDR1 SSHAT, CDR2 FNYEAQ (reference sequence). The CDR3 DNA is TGTGCCAGCAGCTTGCCAGGGAAAGAGACCCAGTACTTC. The encoded protein is CASSLPGKETQYF.

CDR3 residues: CASSLVDKSLNTEAFF. CDR3 DNA: TGCGCCAGCAGCTTGGTGGACAAAAGTCTAAACACTGAAGCTTTCTTT. The chain joins TRBV5-1 to TRBJ1-1, with D possibly matching TRBD1 (5 bases). V was pared by 0 bases and J by 2 bases, with 14 bases between. This CDR3 is 16 amino acids long. The germline gives CDR1 SGHRS, CDR2 YFSETQ.

The chain has TRBV5-1 and TRBJ1-1; no clear D. CDR3 size: 14 residues. Germline assignment: CDR1 SGHRS and CDR2 YFSETQ. The V gene lost 1 base and the J gene lost 4 bases, with 11 bases spanning the gap. The CDR3 protein is CASSLPSQITEAFF. The CDR3 DNA is TGCGCCAGCAGCTTGCCCAGTCAGATCACTGAAGCTTTCTTT.

This clone was detected only once. This rearrangement joins TRBV5-4 to TRBJ2-5; 10 positions match TRBD2. Germline-derived CDR1 and CDR2 are SGHNT and YYREEE (reference sequence). The trim removed 4 bases at V and 9 bases at J, leaving 6 bases unmatched. CDR3 length equals 13 residues. In DNA form, the CDR3 reads TGTGCCAGCAGCCAGAGGAGCGGGGGGGCCCAGTACTTC. This codes for CASSQRSGGAQYF.